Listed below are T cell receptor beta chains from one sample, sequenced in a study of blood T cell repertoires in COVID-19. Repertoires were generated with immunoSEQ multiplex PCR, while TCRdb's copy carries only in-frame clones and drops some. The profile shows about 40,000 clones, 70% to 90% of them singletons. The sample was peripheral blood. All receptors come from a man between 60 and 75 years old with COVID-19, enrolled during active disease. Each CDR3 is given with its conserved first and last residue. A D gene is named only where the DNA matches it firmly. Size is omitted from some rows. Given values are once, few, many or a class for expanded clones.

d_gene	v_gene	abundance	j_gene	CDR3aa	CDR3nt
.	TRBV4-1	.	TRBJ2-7	CASSQAFGVWEQYF	TGCGCCAGCAGCCAAGCCTTCGGGGTTTGGGAGCAGTACTTC
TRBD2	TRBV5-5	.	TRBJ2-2	CASRLAGGPLHGELFF	TGTGCCAGCAGACTAGCGGGAGGGCCTCTTCACGGGGAGCTGTTTTTT
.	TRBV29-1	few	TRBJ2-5	CSVEFTGPETQYF	TGCAGCGTCGAATTCACAGGGCCGGAGACCCAGTACTTC
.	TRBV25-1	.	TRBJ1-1	CASSEGHRNTEAFF	TGTGCCAGCAGTGAGGGACACCGGAACACTGAAGCTTTCTTT
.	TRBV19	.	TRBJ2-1	CASSIVRSSYNEQFF	TGTGCCAGTAGTATCGTCCGGAGCTCCTACAATGAGCAGTTCTTC
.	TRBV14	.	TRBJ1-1	CASSYLMNTEAFF	TGTGCCAGCAGCTACTTGATGAACACTGAAGCTTTCTTT
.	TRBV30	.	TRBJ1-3	CAWSGGSSSGNTIYF	TGTGCCTGGAGTGGAGGCTCATCCTCTGGAAACACCATATATTTT
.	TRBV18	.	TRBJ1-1	CASSPRGGGNTEAFF	TGTGCCAGCTCTCCTCGGGGGGGCGGGAACACTGAAGCTTTCTTT
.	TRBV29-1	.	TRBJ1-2	CSVEARGGSGYTF	TGCAGCGTTGAGGCGCGGGGAGGGAGTGGCTACACCTTC
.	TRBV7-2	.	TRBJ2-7	CASRTGLGTYEQYF	TGTGCCAGCAGAACGGGACTTGGAACCTACGAGCAGTACTTC
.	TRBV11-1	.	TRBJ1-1	CASSPDRVEAFF	TGTGCCAGCAGCCCGGACAGAGTTGAAGCTTTCTTT
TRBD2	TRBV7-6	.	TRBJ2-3	CASSKLLAGVDTQYF	TGTGCCAGCAGCAAGCTACTAGCGGGAGTAGATACGCAGTATTTT
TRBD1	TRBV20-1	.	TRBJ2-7	CSPGQGYEQYF	TGCAGTCCAGGACAGGGGTACGAGCAGTACTTC
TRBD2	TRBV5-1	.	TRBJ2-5	CATSFAGTSGRYQETQYF	TGCGCCACCAGTTTTGCCGGGACTAGCGGGAGGTACCAAGAGACCCAGTACTTC
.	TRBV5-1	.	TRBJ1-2	CASSLTDNYGYTF	TGCGCCAGCAGCCTGACAGATAACTATGGCTACACCTTC
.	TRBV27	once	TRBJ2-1	CASSPPPLSGAYNEQFF	TGTGCCAGCAGTCCCCCGCCTTTATCAGGGGCATACAATGAGCAGTTCTTC
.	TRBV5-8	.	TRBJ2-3	CASSSPGGITDTQYF	TGTGCCAGCAGCTCCCCCGGCGGAATCACAGATACGCAGTATTTT
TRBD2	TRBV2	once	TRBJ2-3	CASSGTSGTPDTQYF	TGTGCCAGCAGCGGGACTAGCGGGACGCCAGATACGCAGTATTTT
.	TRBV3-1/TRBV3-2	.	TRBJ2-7	CASSHENAQYF	TGTGCCAGCAGCCATGAGAACGCCCAGTACTTC
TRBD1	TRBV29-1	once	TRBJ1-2	CSVRGQGYGYTF	TGCAGCGTCCGGGGACAGGGCTATGGCTACACCTTC
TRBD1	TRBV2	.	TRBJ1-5	CASSARTGPEPQHF	TGTGCCAGCAGTGCCCGGACAGGGCCAGAGCCCCAGCATTTT
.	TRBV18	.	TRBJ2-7	CASSPTLYEQYF	TGTGCCAGCTCACCAACTCTCTACGAGCAGTACTTC
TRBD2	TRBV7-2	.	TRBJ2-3	CASSSKGLAGGTDTQYF	TGTGCCAGCAGCTCAAAAGGACTAGCGGGAGGCACAGATACGCAGTATTTT
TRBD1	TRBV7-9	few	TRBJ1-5	CASSLETGMGYSNQPQHF	TGTGCCAGCAGCTTAGAGACAGGGATGGGATATAGCAATCAGCCCCAGCATTTT
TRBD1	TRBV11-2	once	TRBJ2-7	CASSLIHTGAIAYEQYF	TGTGCCAGCAGCTTGATACACACAGGGGCCATAGCCTACGAGCAGTACTTC
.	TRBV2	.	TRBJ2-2	CAKGVNTGELFF	TGTGCCAAAGGAGTAAACACCGGGGAGCTGTTTTTT
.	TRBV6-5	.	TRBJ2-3	CASKVEGGTDTQYF	TGTGCCAGCAAGGTTGAAGGAGGGACAGATACGCAGTATTTT
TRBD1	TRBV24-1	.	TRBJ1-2	CATSDKGQGPSGYTF	TGTGCCACCAGTGATAAGGGACAGGGGCCGTCTGGCTACACCTTC
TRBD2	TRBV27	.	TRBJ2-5	CASSLVTSGIEETQYF	TGTGCCAGCAGTTTAGTGACTAGCGGGATAGAAGAGACCCAGTACTTC
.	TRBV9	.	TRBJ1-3	CASSVGDTYSGNTIYF	TGTGCCAGCAGCGTAGGGGACACCTACTCTGGAAACACCATATATTTT
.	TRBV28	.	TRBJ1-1	CASSPPGVMNTEAFF	TGTGCCAGCAGTCCGCCGGGAGTCATGAACACTGAAGCTTTCTTT
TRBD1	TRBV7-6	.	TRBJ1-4	CASSWTGGRNEKLFF	TGTGCCAGCAGCTGGACAGGGGGTCGAAATGAAAAACTGTTTTTT
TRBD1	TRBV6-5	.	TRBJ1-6	CASTWRTGRSPLHF	TGTGCCAGCACTTGGAGGACAGGACGGTCACCCCTCCACTTT
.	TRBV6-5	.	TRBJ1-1	CASTRGGATEAFF	TGTGCCAGCACTCGGGGGGGCGCGACTGAAGCTTTCTTT
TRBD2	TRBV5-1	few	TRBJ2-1	CASSWTSFNEQFF	TGCGCCAGCAGCTGGACTAGTTTCAATGAGCAGTTCTTC
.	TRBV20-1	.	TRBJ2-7	CSASPLRGQSYEQYF	TGCAGTGCTAGTCCTCTCCGAGGACAGTCCTACGAGCAGTACTTC
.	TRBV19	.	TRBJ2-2	CASSIYGGGTGELFF	TGTGCCAGTAGTATTTATGGGGGCGGCACCGGGGAGCTGTTTTTT
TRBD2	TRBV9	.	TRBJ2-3	CASSPWGGSGASGDTQYF	TGTGCCAGCAGCCCCTGGGGAGGTAGCGGGGCCTCGGGAGATACGCAGTATTTT
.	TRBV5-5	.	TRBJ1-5	CASSLRSGEGTQHF	TGTGCCAGCAGCTTGAGGTCAGGGGAGGGGACCCAGCATTTT
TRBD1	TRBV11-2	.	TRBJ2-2	CASSGRQGYTGELFF	TGTGCCAGCAGCGGGCGACAGGGCTACACCGGGGAGCTGTTTTTT